The following is a TCR beta chain sequence with its context. The antigen remains undetermined. Treatment defined: oral pan-JAK inhibitor, 5-10 mg twice daily. This entry comes from a study of CD8+ T cells in alopecia areata. Turning to the study itself: Tofacitinib was taken orally by treated patients, and the dose was 5 to 10 mg twice daily.

Findings and caveats of the study: Alphabeta T cells residing in normal skin are also sequenced in scalp samples. Both scalp clonality and the expanded CD8+ clones among the top 100 showed a significant decrease with tofacitinib. Greater clonality was observed in lesional scalp samples, especially alopecia totalis/universalis, versus normal scalp.

Extracted from the samples, RNA was reverse transcribed into cDNA to serve as the sequencing template. Clones were read by immunoSEQ multiplex PCR, and TCRdb kept only the in-frame ones, dropping some. The table has approximately 210,000 clones, just over 65% seen once. Germline V gene data show CDR1 as SGDLS and CDR2 as YYNGEE. This CDR3 has 13 amino acids. V was trimmed by 4 bases and J by 11 bases, leaving 18 bases between them. The input for sequencing was CD4+ T cells sorted from blood, taken between weeks 44 and 45, from a patient treated with tofacitinib. The receptor comes from a human donor with alopecia areata. V and J are TRBV9 and TRBJ1-1, with a weak D call TRBD1 (6 bases). CDR3 nucleotides: TGTGCCAGCAGCCCACGGGGGGCCCCTTGGGCTTTCTTT. This translates into CASSPRGAPWAFF.